This T cell receptor beta chain derives from a study of TET2 disruption in CD19-targeted CAR T cells (dated by TCRdb to the late 2010s). About the study as a whole: The number of samples was determined by the original clinical trial design and by which samples were available, and no additional inclusion criteria were applied. Overall results and qualifications from the work: The conclusions about the patient's CAR T cells were based on extensive analysis of only one subject.

As for this clone: Its target antigen remains unknown. The DNA ends 3 residues before the CDR3 does, and the rest of the CDR3 is filled in from the germline J gene.

According to the study, the label for this sample's treatment or condition signals: autologous CTL019 cells: CD19 CAR with 4-1BB and CD3 zeta domains. TCR zeta and 4-1BB costimulatory signaling domains were incorporated into the CD19 CAR. Leukapheresis was used to collect T cells from peripheral blood for manufacturing CTL019. The DNeasy Blood and Tissue Kit was used to extract genomic DNA from pre-infusion T cells, peripheral blood, or sorted post-infusion T cells. From the cysteine through the phenylalanine, the CDR3 covers 13 amino acids. Sequencing covers 30 bases of the CDR3, shown here with the frame starting at base 1. Deletion took 3 bases off V and 4 bases off J, with a span of 9 bases between the germline ends. Per the germline V gene, KGHSH is the CDR1 and LQKENI is the CDR2. Deep sequencing of the TCR beta chain was done using the immunoSEQ assay. On the study's bioinformatics: Only productive TCR beta rearrangements were used to calculate clonotype frequencies. In TCRdb, the immuneACCESS table is reduced to in-frame sequences with V and J assigned. These tables do not hold every clone; where another copy was compared, an unresolved V gene accounts for under half, and the others remain unexplained. The DNA was the basis for D and trimming; V, J and clone size are from that table. The table for this sample shows 20,000 to 30,000 clones. The ten largest account for around 1.9% of the sample.

The source is a man aged 70 or older with chronic lymphocytic leukemia. The sequenced sample was CD8- CAR+ T cells sorted from cultured blood T cells, obtained for CD19 CAR T cell therapy. This specimen's cell subset or site label, interpreted: CD8-negative CAR-positive T cells from the infusion product. The chain couples TRBV18 to TRBJ1-1; no D gene can be assigned with confidence. The sequenced part of the CDR3 DNA is TGTGCCAGCTCACCGGCTGAATCCACTGAA. Translated, this is CASSPAESTE. From start to end, the CDR3 is CASSPAESTEAFF.